The next 31 T cell receptor beta chains were all read from a single sample in a study of long-term antiretroviral therapy in people with HIV. They ran version v3.0 of the immunoSEQ assay at survey level. Libraries were prepared by immunoSEQ multiplex PCR; TCRdb keeps only in-frame clonotypes and omits some of them. The sample holds roughly 30,000 clones, 75% to 90% seen once. The sequencing here drew on unsorted PBMCs, taken 3.2 years before starting antiretroviral therapy. These receptors were taken from a man aged 50 to 60 with HIV.

V usage is TRBV27 and J usage is TRBJ2-1; D is tentatively TRBD1 or TRBD2 (6 bases each). CDR1 and CDR2 from the germline V gene are MNHEY and SMNVEV (reference sequence). The CDR3 runs to 15 residues. Trimming took 2 bases from V and 4 from J, leaving 12 bases between them. Here the CDR3 reads CASSLRGLGYNEQFF. As DNA, the CDR3 is TGTGCCAGCAGTTTACGGGGGCTGGGATACAATGAGCAGTTCTTC.

J is TRBJ2-7 and V is TRBV13, with 8 bases lining up with TRBD1. This CDR3 has 13 residues. From germline, CDR1 is PRHDT and CDR2 FYEKMQ (reference sequence). Trimming removed 3 bases from V and 5 bases from J; junction bases left unmatched: 3. In nucleotides, the CDR3 is TGTGCCAGCAGCTTCGACAGGGGCCACGAGCAGTACTTC. This sequence encodes CASSFDRGHEQYF.

This sequence joins TRBV5-1 and TRBJ2-5, with 10 bases lining up with TRBD2. CDR1 is SGHRS, CDR2 YFSETQ, per germline. J lost 4 bases, V lost 5 bases, and 5 bases had no gene match. This CDR3 has 14 amino acids. The CDR3 nucleotides are TGCGCCAGCAGGGGACTAGCGAATGGAGAGACCCAGTACTTC. Translation gives CASRGLANGETQYF.

This chain uses TRBV18 with TRBJ2-7; D is uncertain. The length of the CDR3 is 14 residues. V shed 1 base and J shed 3 bases, with 10 bases lying between them. Per germline, CDR1 KGHSH and CDR2 LQKENI. The CDR3 nucleotides read TGTGCCAGCTCACCACTGGGATGGGACTACGAGCAGTACTTC. This codes for CASSPLGWDYEQYF.

The J gene is TRBJ1-1, the V gene TRBV7-9; D possibly corresponds to TRBD1 (6 bases). CDR3 length equals 17 residues. With 3 bases removed from V and 1 base from J, the gap between germline ends came to 18 bases. Germline V gives CDR1 SEHNR, CDR2 FQNEAQ (reference sequence). CDR3 nucleotide sequence: TGTGCCAGCAGCTTGTTCGGACAGTTCGTCCAGAACACTGAAGCTTTCTTT. Its protein product is CASSLFGQFVQNTEAFF.

This chain joins TRBV5-4 and TRBJ2-5; 8 bases are a match to TRBD1. The germline CDR1 and CDR2 sequences are SGHNT and YYREEE (reference sequence). After removal of 0 bases from V and 4 bases from J, the junction contained 2 bases not matched to a gene. The CDR3 totals 14 residues. Here the CDR3 reads CASSLDRGAETQYF. DNA for the CDR3: TGTGCCAGCAGCTTGGACAGGGGGGCAGAGACCCAGTACTTC.

This chain joins TRBV7-2 and TRBJ1-3; D perhaps matches TRBD1 (5 bases). V shed 5 bases and J shed 0 bases, with 8 bases lying between them. The CDR3 runs to 14 residues. Germline V CDR1 and CDR2: SGHTA, FQGNSA. The CDR3 is CASSPRASGNTIYF. The CDR3 DNA sequence: TGTGCCAGCAGCCCCAGGGCCTCTGGAAACACCATATATTTT.

The chain employs TRBV18 and TRBJ1-2; D is undetermined. CDR1 and CDR2 (germline): KGHSH, LQKENI. V was clipped by 3 bases and J by 3 bases, with 8 bases between them. CDR3 length: 13 residues. CDR3 region: CASSPQDYYGYTF. CDR3 DNA: TGTGCCAGCTCACCTCAGGACTACTATGGCTACACCTTC.

The rearrangement links TRBV6-4 to TRBJ2-2, with 7 bases aligning to TRBD1. Losses at the gene ends were 7 bases for V and 4 bases for J; bases not matched to a gene: 9. This CDR3 is 15 amino acids long. The V gene's germline CDR1 is MRHNA and CDR2 SNTAGT. The CDR3 protein is CASKRDSGFTGELFF. For the CDR3, the DNA is TGTGCCAGCAAACGGGACAGTGGCTTCACCGGGGAGCTGTTTTTT.

The gene calls are TRBV5-1 and TRBJ1-1; D unclear. The CDR3 contains 18 residues. Per germline, CDR1 SGHRS and CDR2 YFSETQ. V was shortened by 0 bases and J by 1 base, with 19 bases between the two germline ends. CDR3 DNA sequence: TGCGCCAGCAGCTTGGCAATTGGATGGGGAAGAAGGAACACTGAAGCTTTCTTT. Protein product: CASSLAIGWGRRNTEAFF.

This clone was picked up one time. The CDR3 DNA reads as TGCGCCAGCAGCTTGGGACAGGGGGCCCCCTACGAGCAGTACTTC. Translation: CASSLGQGAPYEQYF. The V and J genes are TRBV5-1 and TRBJ2-7; 10 bases fit TRBD1. The CDR3 is 15 amino acids. In germline, CDR1 is SGHRS, CDR2 YFSETQ. With 0 bases clipped from V and 2 bases from J, the junction kept 2 bases outside the gene matches.

The genes are TRBV7-2 and TRBJ2-5; the match to TRBD2 covers 13 bases. Germline trimming cut 0 bases from V and 5 bases from J; bases unmatched to any gene: 6. The germline gives CDR1 SGHTA, CDR2 FQGNSA. The CDR3 is 17 residues long. CDR3 in amino acids: CASSLAPLAGGAETQYF. CDR3 coding DNA: TGTGCCAGCAGCTTAGCACCACTAGCGGGGGGGGCGGAGACCCAGTACTTC.

This chain links TRBV7-3 with TRBJ2-5; D may be TRBD2 (5 bases). Trimming cost V 2 bases and J 5 bases, with 12 bases left between them. The CDR3 is made up of 14 amino acids. Looked up from germline, CDR1 is SGHTA and CDR2 is FQGTGA. CDR3 sequence reads: CASSLFSGSETQYF. The CDR3 DNA is TGTGCCAGCAGCTTATTTTCGGGATCGGAGACCCAGTACTTC. The whole variable domain, filled in from reference TRBV7-3 and TRBJ2-5, reads GAGVSQTPSNKVTEKGKYVELRCDPISGHTALYWYRQSLGQGPEFLIYFQGTGAADDSGLPNDRFFAVRPEGSVSTLKIQRTERGDSAVYLCASSLFSGSETQYFGPGTRLLVL.

This clone was recorded once. This chain joins TRBV2 and TRBJ1-5; D call uncertain. The CDR3 length is 13 residues. CDR1 is SNHLY and CDR2 is FYNNEI in the germline V gene. V shed 6 bases and J shed 1 base, with 7 bases lying between them. CDR3 amino acids: CASRRRSNQPQHF. CDR3 DNA: TGTGCCAGCAGGAGGAGAAGCAATCAGCCCCAGCATTTT.

The genes are TRBV10-2 and TRBJ1-1; 7 bases match TRBD1. J gave up 7 bases and V 4 bases, and 9 bases lay outside the gene matches. The CDR3 covers 14 residues. CDR1 WSHSY and CDR2 SAAADI come from the germline V gene. CDR3 sequence (DNA): TGCGCCAGCAGTGGGGAGGGGGCATTCGTTGAAGCTTTCTTT. Translating it yields CASSGEGAFVEAFF.

The chain links TRBV20-1 to TRBJ2-3; the D gene is possibly TRBD2 (5 bases). Germline CDR1 DFQATT, CDR2 SNEGSKA (reference sequence). The CDR3 contains 11 residues. The V end lost 6 bases, the J end lost 7 bases, and 11 bases lay between the germline ends. The CDR3 is CSAPRGNTQYF. The CDR3 coding sequence is TGCAGTGCCCCCCGGGGTAATACGCAGTATTTT.

This clone was seen just once. The chain employs TRBV14 and TRBJ2-1; TRBD1 might be the D (5 bases). Trimming pared 1 base from V and 8 bases from J, leaving 9 bases between. The V gene's germline CDR1 is SGHDN and CDR2 FVKESK. This CDR3 spans 13 amino acids. The DNA for the CDR3 is TGTGCCAGCAGCCAAGTGGGGCTGGATGAGCAGTTCTTC. Translating gives CASSQVGLDEQFF.

The chain carries TRBV7-9 and TRBJ2-5; TRBD1 matches 8 bases. The V gene's germline CDR1 is SEHNR and CDR2 FQNEAQ (reference sequence). This CDR3 has 13 amino acids. Trimming at V came to 3 bases and at J to 4 bases, leaving 1 base not matched to a gene. CDR3: CASSFTGGETQYF. The CDR3 DNA sequence: TGTGCCAGCAGCTTTACAGGGGGAGAGACCCAGTACTTC.

This clone showed up just once. The rearrangement joins TRBV6-6 to TRBJ2-3, with 9 bases lining up with TRBD2. J gave up 6 bases and V 5 bases, and 9 bases lay outside the gene matches. Germline assignment: CDR1 MNHNY and CDR2 SVGAGI (reference sequence). CDR3 length: 15 residues. The CDR3 loop is CASSLSGGLSDTQYF. The CDR3, as DNA: TGTGCCAGCAGTCTAAGCGGGGGGTTAAGTGATACGCAGTATTTT.

This rearrangement joins TRBV13 to TRBJ2-5; TRBD1 aligns across 7 bases. Germline CDR1 reads PRHDT; CDR2 reads FYEKMQ (reference sequence). The CDR3 runs to 13 residues. The J segment lost 4 bases and the V segment lost 3 bases, leaving 2 bases of the junction unmatched. CDR3 region: CASSLDRLETQYF. CDR3 DNA: TGTGCCAGCAGCTTGGACAGGTTAGAGACCCAGTACTTC.

The rearrangement uses TRBV29-1 and TRBJ1-1; TRBD1 matches 7 bases. The CDR3 totals 15 residues. Trimming took 4 bases from V and 11 from J; bases not matched to a gene: 19. Germline V CDR1 and CDR2: SQVTM, ANQGSEA. This CDR3 is CSVGDRVRAYSVAFF. CDR3 sequence (DNA): TGCAGCGTTGGAGACAGGGTAAGGGCTTATAGTGTGGCTTTCTTT.

The rearrangement joins TRBV7-3 to TRBJ2-7; D gene uncertain. The germline gives CDR1 SGHTA, CDR2 FQGTGA. Trimming shortened V by 0 bases and J by 6 bases, and 3 bases separated the two germline ends. The CDR3 runs to 11 residues. CDR3 nucleotides: TGTGCCAGCAGCTTAACTCTCGAGCAGTACTTC. Translated, it gives CASSLTLEQYF.

The J gene is TRBJ2-7, the V gene TRBV6-6; 11 positions match TRBD1. With V trimmed by 6 bases and J by 2 bases, 6 bases remained unmatched. The CDR3 has 15 residues. Germline CDR1 is MNHNY and CDR2 is SVGAGI (reference sequence). CDR3 DNA: TGTGCCAGCAGCCACGGACAGGGGGCCACCTACGAGCAGTACTTC. It yields the protein CASSHGQGATYEQYF.

As DNA, the CDR3 is TGTGCCAGTAGTACGCAGAGGACAGGGGGCTATGGCTACACCTTC. Its translation: CASSTQRTGGYGYTF. The chain employs TRBV19 and TRBJ1-2; 10 nucleotides align to TRBD1. Germline loops: CDR1 LNHDA, CDR2 SQIVND (reference sequence). V shed 4 bases, J shed 4 bases, and the junction held 6 bases outside the gene matches. This CDR3 is built from 15 residues.

This clone showed up just once. This chain joins TRBV18 and TRBJ1-2, with D perhaps matching TRBD1 (6 bases). In germline, CDR1 is KGHSH, CDR2 LQKENI. The V gene lost 8 bases and the J gene lost 7 bases, with 14 bases spanning the gap. The CDR3 is made up of 12 amino acids. The CDR3 loop reads CASPQGSGGYTF. The CDR3 DNA follows: TGTGCCAGCCCACAGGGCTCCGGTGGCTACACCTTC.

The chain couples TRBV5-5 to TRBJ2-7; D is possibly TRBD1 (5 bases). Trimming removed 0 bases at V and 5 bases at J, with 6 bases between. Germline V gives CDR1 SGHKS, CDR2 YYEKEE (reference sequence). The CDR3 contains 12 residues. CDR3 sequence reads: CASSLVTDEQYF. The CDR3, as DNA: TGTGCCAGCAGCTTGGTGACAGACGAGCAGTACTTC.

This clone turned up a few times. This rearrangement joins TRBV6-1 to TRBJ2-7; D is perhaps TRBD1 (5 bases). CDR1 MNHNS and CDR2 SASEGT come from the germline V gene. This CDR3 region has 17 residues. The V end was cut by 4 bases, the J end by 4 bases, with 23 bases between. The CDR3 nucleotides read TGTGCCAGCAGTGCACTGACCGCCAGGGTACGGGCGTACGAGCAGTACTTC. Protein sequence: CASSALTARVRAYEQYF.

The gene calls are TRBV2 and TRBJ1-1; D ambiguous. The ends were cut back, 2 bases at V and 14 bases at J, with 9 bases in the middle. Germline CDR1 SNHLY, CDR2 FYNNEI. The CDR3 has 10 residues. The CDR3 DNA follows: TGTGCCAGCAGTGAACTAACTGGATTCTTT. This encodes CASSELTGFF.

The chain couples TRBV30 to TRBJ2-5; D is undetermined. Germline CDR1 and CDR2: GTSNPN and SVGIG (reference sequence). The CDR3 contains 13 residues. V was pared by 5 bases and J by 4 bases, with 14 bases between. The DNA of the CDR3 is TGTGCCTGGGGAAAGTCGGCCCGAGAGACCCAGTACTTC. Amino acids: CAWGKSARETQYF.

This chain joins TRBV10-2 and TRBJ1-1; the D is unclear. The CDR3 has 13 residues. V gave up 3 bases and J gave up 1 base, with 6 bases separating them. Germline V gene lookup returns CDR1 WSHSY and CDR2 SAAADI. The CDR3 is CASSERENTEAFF. CDR3 coding DNA: TGCGCCAGCAGTGAAAGGGAGAACACTGAAGCTTTCTTT.

This clone was counted a single time. V is TRBV6-1 and J is TRBJ2-7, with 7 positions matching TRBD1. V trimming: 7 bases; J trimming: 0 bases; junction bases outside the gene matches: 3. Looked up from germline, CDR1 is MNHNS and CDR2 is SASEGT. The CDR3 sequence is 13 residues long. For the CDR3, the DNA is TGTGCCAGCAAGGGACAGCCCTCCTACGAGCAGTACTTC. Translating it yields CASKGQPSYEQYF.